These 10 T cell receptor beta chains came from one sample sequenced in a study of blood T cell repertoires in COVID-19. The data were produced by immunoSEQ multiplex PCR, yet TCRdb's version contains in-frame clones alone and is incomplete. The sample yields around 200,000 clones, about nine tenths seen once. Sequenced: peripheral blood. The receptors stem from a woman aged 50 to 60 with acute or convalescent COVID-19.

The chain is built from TRBV19 and TRBJ1-4; D is unclear. Trimming left V 7 bases short and J 2 bases short, with 8 bases between. Looked up from germline, CDR1 is LNHDA and CDR2 is SQIVND (reference sequence). There are 13 residues in the CDR3. CDR3 loop: CASMRATNEKLFF. CDR3 bases: TGTGCCAGTATGAGGGCGACTAATGAAAAACTGTTTTTT.

Regarding this clone: The same CDR3 is also encoded by other DNA sequences in this sample. The chain joins TRBV7-2 to TRBJ2-5; D is perhaps TRBD2 (6 bases). The CDR3 consists of 13 residues. V dropped 1 base and J dropped 5 bases, with 8 bases sitting between them. The V gene's germline CDR1 is SGHTA and CDR2 FQGNSA. The CDR3 is CASSLVGGETQYF. The CDR3 bases are TGTGCCAGCAGCTTAGTTGGGGGGGAGACCCAGTACTTC.

This rearrangement joins TRBV9 to TRBJ2-3; TRBD2 is a possible D gene (5 bases). The CDR3 is made up of 14 amino acids. V lost 4 bases and J 0 bases, leaving 9 bases between the germline ends. Germline CDR1 reads SGDLS; CDR2 reads YYNGEE. The CDR3 here is CASSSEGSTDTQYF. CDR3 nucleotides: TGTGCCAGCAGCTCCGAGGGTAGCACAGATACGCAGTATTTT.

The genes are TRBV7-8 and TRBJ2-3; 10 nucleotides agree with TRBD2. The CDR3 extends over 15 amino acids. Germline V lookup: CDR1 SGHVS, CDR2 FQNEAQ. V gave up 1 base and J gave up 8 bases; unmatched junction bases: 6. The CDR3 DNA sequence: TGTGCCAGCAGCTTAGAGGGACTAGCGAGGAGTACGCAGTATTTT. It codes for CASSLEGLARSTQYF.

J is TRBJ1-2 and V is TRBV5-1; D uncertain. CDR1 and CDR2 (germline): SGHRS, YFSETQ. CDR3 length: 14 amino acids. Trimming stripped 3 bases from V and 7 bases from J, with 16 bases between. In DNA form, the CDR3 reads TGCGCCAGCAGCTCACTGGAGGGAGCTGGTGGCTACACCTTC. Residues: CASSSLEGAGGYTF.

This clone has only one observation. The rearrangement uses TRBV7-8 and TRBJ1-3; D is possibly TRBD1 (5 bases). Per the germline V gene, CDR1 is SGHVS and CDR2 is FQNEAQ. Trimming stripped 4 bases from V and 0 bases from J, with 16 bases between. The CDR3 covers 17 residues. CDR3 nucleotide sequence: TGTGCCAGCAGCTGGGGGTGGGAGGCTTACTCTGGAAACACCATATATTTT. It yields the protein CASSWGWEAYSGNTIYF.

The gene calls are TRBV25-1 and TRBJ1-4; D is unclear. Trimming left V 1 base short and J 7 bases short, with 10 bases between. The germline CDR1 and CDR2 sequences are MGHDK and SYGVNS. This CDR3 spans 14 amino acids. The CDR3 DNA is TGTGCCAGCAGTGAATTGGGCCCGCCTGAAAAACTGTTTTTT. Its protein is CASSELGPPEKLFF.

This clone was observed a single time. V and J are TRBV4-2 and TRBJ2-1; no reliable D call. Deletions cut 4 bases from V and 0 bases from J, with 16 bases between. Germline values: CDR1 LGHNA, CDR2 YNFKEQ. The CDR3 is 17 residues long. CDR3 DNA sequence: TGTGCCAGCAGCCCCGGCCGACTGGCGAGCTCCTACAATGAGCAGTTCTTC. Protein sequence: CASSPGRLASSYNEQFF.

CDR3 protein: CASSRSGQSNTEAFF. The CDR3 DNA reads TGTGCCAGCAGCCGCTCGGGACAGTCGAACACTGAAGCTTTCTTT. The rearrangement links TRBV5-4 to TRBJ1-1; 7 bases agree with TRBD1. V trimming: 4 bases; J trimming: 1 base; junction bases outside the gene matches: 7. In germline, CDR1 is SGHNT, CDR2 YYREEE (reference sequence). The CDR3 is 15 amino acids.

The chain is built from TRBV4-3 and TRBJ2-1; D is possibly TRBD2 (6 bases). The germline V and J ends were trimmed by 0 bases and 2 bases, with 14 bases remaining between them. The CDR3 length is 17 residues. The germline V gene has CDR1 LGHNA and CDR2 YSLEER. The CDR3 sequence: CASSQELGGVTYNEQFF. The CDR3 DNA reads TGCGCCAGCAGCCAAGAATTGGGGGGAGTTACCTACAATGAGCAGTTCTTC.